This entry lists 20 T cell receptor beta chains sequenced from one sample in a study of blood T cell repertoires in COVID-19. This table comes from immunoSEQ multiplex PCR, and its TCRdb copy is limited to in-frame clones, with some not included. This sample carries 150,000 or so clones, 84% of them seen once, and the ten largest clones take 5.8%. The specimen was PBMCs or T cells enriched from blood (not recorded which). The receptors stem from a woman between 50 and 59 years old who had been exposed to COVID-19.

This clone turned up a few times. V is TRBV13 and J is TRBJ2-4; TRBD1 agrees at 12 bases. Germline loops: CDR1 PRHDT, CDR2 FYEKMQ (reference sequence). Germline trimming cut 4 bases from V and 1 base from J; bases unmatched to any gene: 5. There are 17 residues in the CDR3. The DNA of the CDR3 is TGTGCCAGCAGCTCCCCGGGACAGGGGGCGGCCAAAAACATTCAGTACTTC. It encodes CASSSPGQGAAKNIQYF.

The chain carries TRBV6-5 and TRBJ2-7, with 8 bases aligning to TRBD1. The CDR3 is 14 amino acids. Germline CDR1 is MNHEY and CDR2 is SVGAGI. The J segment lost 4 bases and the V segment lost 5 bases, leaving 7 bases of the junction unmatched. CDR3 DNA: TGTGCCAGCAGTCCATCAGGGGGCGGGTACGAGCAGTACTTC. This codes for CASSPSGGGYEQYF.

The chain links TRBV27 to TRBJ1-1, with D hard to call. The V and J ends lost 4 bases and 8 bases respectively, with 8 bases between them. In germline, CDR1 is MNHEY, CDR2 SMNVEV (reference sequence). This CDR3 has 11 residues. The CDR3 nucleotides are TGTGCCAGCAGTTCGCAGAGGGAAGCTTTCTTT. As protein: CASSSQREAFF.

The V and J genes are TRBV4-3 and TRBJ1-1; TRBD1 matches 8 bases. This CDR3 is built from 14 residues. CDR1 and CDR2 from the germline V gene are LGHNA and YSLEER. The ends lost 4 bases at V and 1 base at J; junction bases unmatched: 2. CDR3 sequence reads: CASSRDRWNTEAFF. As DNA, the CDR3 is TGCGCCAGCAGCCGGGACAGGTGGAACACTGAAGCTTTCTTT.

Regarding this clone: The junction and the germline gene differ at one end; a read error may be behind it. V is TRBV19 and J is TRBJ2-1; TRBD1 is a possible D gene (7 bases). The germline CDR1 and CDR2 sequences are LNHDA and SQIVND (reference sequence). This CDR3 comprises 10 residues. DNA of the CDR3: TGCAGGAGGGGGCACAATGAGCAGTTCTTC. Protein sequence: CRRGHNEQFF. Filled out from reference TRBV19 and TRBJ2-1, the complete variable domain reads DGGITQSPKYLFRKEGQNVTLSCEQNLNHDAMYWYRQDPGQGLRLIYYSQIVNDFQKGDIAEGYSVSREKKESFPLTVTSAQKNPTAFYLCRRGHNEQFFGPGTRLTVL.

V usage is TRBV7-2 and J usage is TRBJ1-1; D is ambiguous. Germline CDR1 and CDR2: SGHTA and FQGNSA. This CDR3 has 14 amino acids. V was clipped by 2 bases and J by 0 bases, with 7 bases between them. The CDR3 coding sequence is TGTGCCAGCAGCTTATTCGGGGTGAACACTGAAGCTTTCTTT. Translating gives CASSLFGVNTEAFF.

This chain joins TRBV19 and TRBJ1-5; D might be TRBD1 (5 bases). The ends were cut back, 7 bases at V and 10 bases at J, with 14 bases in the middle. Germline CDR1 LNHDA, CDR2 SQIVND (reference sequence). The CDR3 has 12 amino acids. CDR3 DNA: TGTGCCAGTACTAATCAGGGTTTACCCCAGCATTTT. Its translation: CASTNQGLPQHF. The full variable domain, its missing parts supplied by reference TRBV19 and TRBJ1-5, is DGGITQSPKYLFRKEGQNVTLSCEQNLNHDAMYWYRQDPGQGLRLIYYSQIVNDFQKGDIAEGYSVSREKKESFPLTVTSAQKNPTAFYLCASTNQGLPQHFGDGTRLSIL.

This rearrangement joins TRBV5-4 to TRBJ1-1; D unresolved. The CDR3 runs to 13 residues. Germline V gene data show CDR1 as SGHNT and CDR2 as YYREEE (reference sequence). V was trimmed by 5 bases and J by 1 base, leaving 9 bases between them. This chain's CDR3 is CASRREPNTEAFF. CDR3 sequence (DNA): TGTGCCAGCAGACGGGAGCCGAACACTGAAGCTTTCTTT.

The CDR3 coding sequence is TGTGCCAGCCGGCCAGCGGGGGGCCCAGAGACCCAGTACTTC. As protein: CASRPAGGPETQYF. The chain carries TRBV6-5 and TRBJ2-5; TRBD2 agrees at 9 bases. Unmatched junction bases numbered 8, after V lost 8 bases and J lost 4 bases. Germline V gives CDR1 MNHEY, CDR2 SVGAGI. The CDR3 runs to 14 residues.

This chain links TRBV7-2 with TRBJ1-2; no firm D call. Trimming removed 5 bases from V and 8 bases from J, with 12 bases in between. Germline loops: CDR1 SGHTA, CDR2 FQGNSA. The CDR3 has 12 residues. The CDR3 bases are TGTGCCAGCAGCGTTGACACCGGAGGCTACACCTTC. Its translation is CASSVDTGGYTF.

The chain carries TRBV19 and TRBJ1-6, with 7 bases matching TRBD1. In germline, CDR1 is LNHDA, CDR2 SQIVND (reference sequence). This CDR3 contains 15 residues. V lost 5 bases to trimming and J lost 7 bases; unmatched junction nucleotides: 8. This chain's CDR3 is CASSFRTGLNSPLHF. CDR3 nucleotides: TGTGCCAGTAGTTTCCGGACAGGCCTAAATTCACCCCTCCACTTT.

Worth noting for this clone: This sample includes further DNA sequences coding for the same CDR3. The V gene is TRBV6-5, the J gene TRBJ2-7, with D unresolved. This CDR3 region has 11 residues. The V end lost 6 bases, the J end lost 3 bases, and 6 bases lay between the germline ends. Germline values: CDR1 MNHEY, CDR2 SVGAGI. This CDR3 reads CASSSLYEQYF. The CDR3 nucleotides are TGTGCCAGCAGCTCCCTCTACGAGCAGTACTTC.

In its sample, this clone was seen a few times. The chain couples TRBV14 to TRBJ2-7; no definite D call. Trimming removed 4 bases from V and 6 bases from J, with 10 bases in between. There are 12 residues in the CDR3. CDR1 and CDR2 (germline): SGHDN, FVKESK. The CDR3 sequence is CASSPLSGEQYF. In DNA form, the CDR3 reads TGTGCCAGCAGCCCTCTGAGTGGCGAGCAGTACTTC. Drawing the rest from reference TRBV14 and TRBJ2-7, the complete variable domain is EAGVTQFPSHSVIEKGQTVTLRCDPISGHDNLYWYRRVMGKEIKFLLHFVKESKQDESGMPNNRFLAERTGGTYSTLKVQPAELEDSGVYFCASSPLSGEQYFGPGTRLTVT.

The V gene is TRBV9, the J gene TRBJ2-1; TRBD1 is a possible D gene (6 bases). The germline V gene encodes CDR1 SGDLS and CDR2 YYNGEE. V gave up 4 bases and J gave up 8 bases, with 19 bases separating them. CDR3 length: 15 amino acids. As DNA, the CDR3 is TGTGCCAGCAGCCCAGAACAGGGAAGATGGGATGAGCAGTTCTTC. This encodes CASSPEQGRWDEQFF.

The rearrangement uses TRBV6-2 or TRBV6-3 and TRBJ2-7; TRBD2 agrees at 8 bases. Per germline, CDR1 MNHEY and CDR2 SVGEGT. The CDR3 length is 12 residues. Unmatched junction bases numbered 5, after V lost 2 bases and J lost 11 bases. CDR3 region: CASSYRRGGKYF. CDR3 in DNA: TGTGCCAGCAGTTACCGACGGGGGGGGAAGTACTTC.

V usage is TRBV19 and J usage is TRBJ1-5, with 10 positions matching TRBD1. CDR1 LNHDA and CDR2 SQIVND come from the germline V gene (reference sequence). Trimming cost V 8 bases and J 1 base; bases outside gene matches: 11. This CDR3 comprises 17 residues. In DNA, the CDR3 is TGTGCCAGTGCCCGGGACAGGGGAGGACGGAGCAATCAGCCCCAGCATTTT. This gives the protein CASARDRGGRSNQPQHF.

The V and J genes are TRBV9 and TRBJ2-1; 8 positions agree with TRBD2. Germline lookup yields CDR1 SGDLS and CDR2 YYNGEE. The ends lost 3 bases at V and 5 bases at J; junction bases unmatched: 13. The CDR3 is made up of 17 amino acids. In DNA form, the CDR3 reads TGTGCCAGCAGCGACCCTCAAGGCGGGGGGCCCAACAATGAGCAGTTCTTC. This codes for CASSDPQGGGPNNEQFF.

CDR3 coding DNA: TGCGCCAGCAGCTTGGATCAGGGTATAAAGACCCAGTACTTC. Its translation: CASSLDQGIKTQYF. The rearrangement joins TRBV5-1 to TRBJ2-5, with TRBD1 as a possible D gene (5 bases). The CDR3 has 14 amino acids. Deletions cut 0 bases from V and 6 bases from J, with 12 bases between. The germline V gene has CDR1 SGHRS and CDR2 YFSETQ.

The rearrangement uses TRBV24-1 and TRBJ2-2; D is possibly TRBD2 (6 bases). Trimming removed 4 bases at V and 1 base at J, with 12 bases between. CDR3 length: 16 residues. From germline, CDR1 is KGHDR and CDR2 SFDVKD. The CDR3 protein is CATSDSGTVNTGELFF. The CDR3 bases are TGTGCCACCAGTGACTCCGGGACTGTGAACACCGGGGAGCTGTTTTTT.

This clone was detected once. The chain employs TRBV27 and TRBJ2-2; the D is unclear. V dropped 11 bases and J dropped 6 bases, with 13 bases sitting between them. CDR1 and CDR2 from the germline V gene are MNHEY and SMNVEV (reference sequence). The CDR3 is made up of 12 amino acids. The CDR3 nucleotides are TGTGCCTCGGGTAGGAATCCCGGGGAGCTGTTTTTT. Translating it yields CASGRNPGELFF.